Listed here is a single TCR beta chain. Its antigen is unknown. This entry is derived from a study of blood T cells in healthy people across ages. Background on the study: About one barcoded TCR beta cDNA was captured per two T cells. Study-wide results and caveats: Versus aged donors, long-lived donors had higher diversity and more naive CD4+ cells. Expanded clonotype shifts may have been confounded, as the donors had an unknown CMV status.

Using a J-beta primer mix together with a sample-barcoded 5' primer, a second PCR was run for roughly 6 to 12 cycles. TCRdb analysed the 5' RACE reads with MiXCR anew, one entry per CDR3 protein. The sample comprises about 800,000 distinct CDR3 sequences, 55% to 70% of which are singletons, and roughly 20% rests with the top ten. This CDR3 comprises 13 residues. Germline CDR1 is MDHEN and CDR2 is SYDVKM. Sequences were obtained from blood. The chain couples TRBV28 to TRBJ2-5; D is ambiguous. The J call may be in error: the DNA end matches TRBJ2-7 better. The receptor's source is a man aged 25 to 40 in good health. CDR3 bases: TGTGCCAGCAGTTTCTTCCAAATCCGCGAGCAGTACTTC. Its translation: CASSFFQIREQYF.